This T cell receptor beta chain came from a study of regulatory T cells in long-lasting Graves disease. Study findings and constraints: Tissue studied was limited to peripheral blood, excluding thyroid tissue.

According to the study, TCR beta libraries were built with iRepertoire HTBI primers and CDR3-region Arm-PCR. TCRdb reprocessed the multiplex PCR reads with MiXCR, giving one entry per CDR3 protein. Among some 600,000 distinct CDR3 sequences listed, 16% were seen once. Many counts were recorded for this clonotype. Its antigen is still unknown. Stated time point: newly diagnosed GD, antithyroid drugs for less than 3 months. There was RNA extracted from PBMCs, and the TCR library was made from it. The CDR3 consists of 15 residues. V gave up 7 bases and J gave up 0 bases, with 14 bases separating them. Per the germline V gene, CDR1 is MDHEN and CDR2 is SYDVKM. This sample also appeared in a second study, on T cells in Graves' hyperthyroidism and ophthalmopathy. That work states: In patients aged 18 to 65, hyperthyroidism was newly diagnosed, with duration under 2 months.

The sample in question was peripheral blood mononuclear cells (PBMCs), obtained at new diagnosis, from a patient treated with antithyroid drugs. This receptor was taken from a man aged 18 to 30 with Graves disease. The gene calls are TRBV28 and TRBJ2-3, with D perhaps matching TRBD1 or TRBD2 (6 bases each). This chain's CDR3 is CASITGGSSTDTQYF. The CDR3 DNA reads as TGTGCCAGCATCACCGGGGGCTCTAGCACAGATACGCAGTATTTT.